This T cell receptor beta chain appears in the sequencing data of a study of blood T cell repertoires in COVID-19. As for the study in general: Both acute and convalescent COVID-19 samples were obtained from the United States, Italy and Spain. The cDNA or gDNA used as material had been derived from T cells, B-cell-depleted T cells, or PBMCs.

Sequencing was performed with immunoSEQ multiplex PCR; in TCRdb, only in-frame clones are kept and a portion is missing. The profile shows about 150,000 clones, approximately 86% of them singletons. The length of the CDR3 is 15 residues. The germline V gene has CDR1 SGHRS and CDR2 YFSETQ. Trimming removed 1 base from V and 8 bases from J; junction bases left unmatched: 8. During active infection, Seattle patients enrolled and were then monitored through disease. The receptor was isolated from a woman of 80 years or more with COVID-19, enrolled during active disease. V and J are TRBV5-1 and TRBJ1-4; TRBD1 aligns across 7 bases. The sequenced material came from peripheral blood. CDR3 sequence: CASSLRGDSGEKLFF. In DNA form, the CDR3 reads TGCGCCAGCAGCTTGAGAGGGGACAGTGGGGAAAAACTGTTTTTT.